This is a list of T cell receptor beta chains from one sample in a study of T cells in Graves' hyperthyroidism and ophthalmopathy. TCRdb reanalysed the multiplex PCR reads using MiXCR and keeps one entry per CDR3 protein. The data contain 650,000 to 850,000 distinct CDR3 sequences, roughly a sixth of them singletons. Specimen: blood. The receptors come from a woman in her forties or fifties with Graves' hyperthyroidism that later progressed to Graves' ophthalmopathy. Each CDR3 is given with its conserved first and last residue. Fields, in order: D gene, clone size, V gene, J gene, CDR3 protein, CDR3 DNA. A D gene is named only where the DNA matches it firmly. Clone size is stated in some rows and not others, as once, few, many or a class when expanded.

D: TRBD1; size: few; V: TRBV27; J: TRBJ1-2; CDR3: CASSPSTGEVVNYGYTF; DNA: TGTGCCAGCAGTCCCTCGACAGGGGAAGTTGTTAACTATGGCTACACCTTC
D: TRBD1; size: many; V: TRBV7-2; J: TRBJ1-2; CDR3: CASSQGAGVNYGYTF; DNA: TGTGCCAGCAGCCAGGGGGCAGGGGTTAACTATGGCTACACCTTC
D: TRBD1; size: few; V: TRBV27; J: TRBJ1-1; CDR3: CASSFLRSGTGEQAFF; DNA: TGTGCCAGCAGTTTCCTACGATCAGGGACAGGGGAACAAGCTTTCTTT
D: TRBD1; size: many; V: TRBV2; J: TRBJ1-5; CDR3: CASSEPGTGYQPQHF; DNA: TGTGCCAGCAGTGAACCCGGGACAGGGTATCAGCCCCAGCATTTT
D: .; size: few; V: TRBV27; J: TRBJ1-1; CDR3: CASTILAGATEAFF; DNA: TGTGCCAGCACCATTCTAGCAGGGGCCACTGAAGCTTTCTTT
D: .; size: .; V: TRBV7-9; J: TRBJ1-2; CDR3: CASSSEGGIYGYTF; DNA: TGTGCCAGCAGCTCCGAGGGGGGTATCTATGGCTACACCTTC
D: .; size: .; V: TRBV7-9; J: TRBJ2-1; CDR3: CASSLVLGTENEQFF; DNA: TGTGCCAGCAGCTTAGTTCTGGGGACTGAAAATGAGCAGTTCTTC
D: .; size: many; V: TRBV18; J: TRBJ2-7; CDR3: CASSPPTLYEQYF; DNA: TGTGCCAGCTCACCACCCACCTTGTACGAGCAGTACTTC
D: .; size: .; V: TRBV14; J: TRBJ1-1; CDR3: CASSQGGLMNTEAFF; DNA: TGTGCCAGCAGCCAAGGGGGGCTTATGAACACTGAAGCTTTCTTT
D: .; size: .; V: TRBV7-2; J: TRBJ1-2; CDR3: CASSLRNPPAYGYTF; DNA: TGTGCCAGCAGCTTAAGGAACCCACCAGCCTATGGCTACACCTTC
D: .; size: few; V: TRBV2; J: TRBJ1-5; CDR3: CASSGALSGDQPQHF; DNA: TGTGCCAGCAGTGGCGCACTCAGCGGAGATCAGCCCCAGCATTTT
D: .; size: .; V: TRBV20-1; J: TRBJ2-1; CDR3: CSAITGGVGYNEQFF; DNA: TGCAGTGCCATAACGGGCGGAGTCGGATACAATGAGCAGTTCTTC
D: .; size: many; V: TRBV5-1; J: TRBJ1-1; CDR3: CASSLLQGRTEAFF; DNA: TGCGCCAGCAGCTTGCTCCAGGGTCGCACTGAAGCTTTCTTT
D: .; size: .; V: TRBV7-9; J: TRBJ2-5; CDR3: CASSSAFPEIETQYF; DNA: TGTGCCAGCAGTTCCGCTTTCCCCGAGATTGAGACCCAGTACTTC
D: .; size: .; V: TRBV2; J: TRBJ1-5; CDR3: CATRTGAMGNQPQHF; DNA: TGTGCCACCCGAACGGGGGCGATGGGCAATCAGCCCCAGCATTTT
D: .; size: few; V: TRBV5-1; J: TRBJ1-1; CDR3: CASSWTGGEAFF; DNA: TGCGCCAGCAGCTGGACGGGGGGTGAAGCTTTCTTT
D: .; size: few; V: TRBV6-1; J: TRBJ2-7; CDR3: CASSEQHPPGYEQYF; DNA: TGTGCCAGCAGTGAACAACACCCTCCTGGCTACGAGCAGTACTTC
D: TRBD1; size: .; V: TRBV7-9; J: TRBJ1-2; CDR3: CASSLASGQGLDGYTF; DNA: TGTGCCAGCAGCTTAGCCTCCGGACAGGGGCTCGATGGCTACACCTTC
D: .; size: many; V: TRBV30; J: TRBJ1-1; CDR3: CAWSVLGKGLAFF; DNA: TGTGCCTGGAGTGTACTAGGGAAAGGCCTGGCTTTCTTT
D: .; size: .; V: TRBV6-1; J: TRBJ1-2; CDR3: CASRGGRGYTF; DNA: TGTGCCAGCAGAGGTGGTCGTGGCTACACCTTC
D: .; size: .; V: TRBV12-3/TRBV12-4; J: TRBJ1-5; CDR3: CASSLGTSSQPQHF; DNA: TGTGCCAGCAGTTTGGGTACATCGAGCCAGCCCCAGCATTTT
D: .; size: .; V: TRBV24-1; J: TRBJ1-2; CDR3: CATSDPSALRYTF; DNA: TGTGCCACCAGTGACCCGTCCGCTCTGCGGTACACCTTC
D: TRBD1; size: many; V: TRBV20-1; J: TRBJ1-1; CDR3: CSARDTFDRVGWNTEAFF; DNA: TGCAGTGCTAGAGATACATTCGACAGGGTTGGATGGAACACTGAAGCTTTCTTT
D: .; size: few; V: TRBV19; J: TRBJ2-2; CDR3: CASSKRGGTNTGELFF; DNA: TGTGCCAGTAGTAAAAGGGGGGGGACAAACACCGGGGAGCTGTTTTTT
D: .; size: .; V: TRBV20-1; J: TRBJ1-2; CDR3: CSVSGPNYGYTF; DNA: TGCAGTGTATCAGGTCCTAACTATGGCTACACCTTC
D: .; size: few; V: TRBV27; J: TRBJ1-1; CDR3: CASSFIGENTEAFF; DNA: TGTGCCAGCAGTTTCATAGGGGAGAACACTGAAGCTTTCTTT
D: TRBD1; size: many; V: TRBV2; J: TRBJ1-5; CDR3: CASSDLWDRVWQPQHF; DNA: TGTGCCAGCAGTGATCTTTGGGACAGGGTTTGGCAGCCCCAGCATTTT
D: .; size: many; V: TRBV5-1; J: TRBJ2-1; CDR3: CASSPRRVHNEQFF; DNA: TGCGCCAGCAGCCCGCGCCGGGTTCACAATGAGCAGTTCTTC
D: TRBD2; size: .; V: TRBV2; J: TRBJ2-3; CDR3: CASSEGAGNTDTQYF; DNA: TGTGCCAGCAGTGAGGGAGCGGGGAACACAGATACGCAGTATTTT
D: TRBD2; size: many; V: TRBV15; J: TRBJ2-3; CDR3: CATSRDLAGSTDTQYF; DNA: TGTGCCACCAGCAGAGATTTAGCGGGTAGCACAGATACGCAGTATTTT
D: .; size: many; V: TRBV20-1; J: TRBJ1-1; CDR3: CSARRGVNTEAFF; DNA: TGCAGTGCCAGAAGAGGGGTCAACACTGAAGCTTTCTTT
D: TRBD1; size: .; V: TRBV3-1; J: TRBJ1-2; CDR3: CASSQEVLTGEYGYTF; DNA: TGTGCCAGCAGCCAAGAGGTTTTGACAGGGGAGTATGGCTACACCTTC
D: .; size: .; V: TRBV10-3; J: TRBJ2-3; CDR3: CAISLGGSSTDTQYF; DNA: TGTGCCATCAGCCTAGGGGGTTCCAGCACAGATACGCAGTATTTT
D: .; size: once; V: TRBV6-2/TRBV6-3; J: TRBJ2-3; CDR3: CASSQARGLAKVTDTQYF; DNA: TGTGCCAGCAGTCAAGCCCGTGGGCTAGCGAAGGTCACAGATACGCAGTATTTT
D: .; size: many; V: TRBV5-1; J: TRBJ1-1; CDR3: CASSLGTAMNTEAFF; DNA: TGCGCCAGCAGCTTGGGGACAGCTATGAACACTGAAGCTTTCTTT
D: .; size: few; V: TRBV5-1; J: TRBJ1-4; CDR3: CASSFRGPPLNEKLFF; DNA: TGCGCCAGCAGCTTCCGGGGACCGCCACTTAATGAAAAACTGTTTTTT
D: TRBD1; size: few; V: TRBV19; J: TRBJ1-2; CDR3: CASSIPWDRGPGYTF; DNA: TGTGCCAGTAGTATCCCGTGGGACAGGGGGCCTGGCTACACCTTC
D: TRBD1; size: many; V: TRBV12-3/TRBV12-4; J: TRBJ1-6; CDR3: CASSLYRGSNSPLHF; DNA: TGTGCCAGCAGTTTATACAGGGGCAGTAATTCACCCCTCCACTTT
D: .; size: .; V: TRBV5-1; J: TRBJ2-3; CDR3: CASSRRSPDTQYF; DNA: TGCGCCAGCAGCCGACGGTCACCAGATACGCAGTATTTT
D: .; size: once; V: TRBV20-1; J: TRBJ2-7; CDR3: CSAIASQGTYEQYF; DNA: TGCAGTGCTATCGCCTCACAGGGGACTTACGAGCAGTACTTC
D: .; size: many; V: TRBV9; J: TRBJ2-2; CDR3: CASSVDQGKPRELFF; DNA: TGTGCCAGCAGCGTAGACCAGGGCAAACCCCGGGAGCTGTTTTTT
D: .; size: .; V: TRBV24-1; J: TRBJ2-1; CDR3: CATSDLPYKGGDYNEQFF; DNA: TGTGCCACCAGTGATTTGCCCTATAAGGGGGGGGATTACAATGAGCAGTTCTTC
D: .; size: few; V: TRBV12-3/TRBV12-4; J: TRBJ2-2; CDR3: CASSLFSGWANDNTGELFF; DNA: TGTGCCAGCAGTTTGTTTTCTGGTTGGGCAAACGACAACACCGGGGAGCTGTTTTTT
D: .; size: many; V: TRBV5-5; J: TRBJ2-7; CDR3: CASSLGKDGAYEQYF; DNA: TGTGCCAGCAGCTTGGGAAAAGACGGCGCCTACGAGCAGTACTTC
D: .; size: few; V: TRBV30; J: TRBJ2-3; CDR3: CAWGSGLREYF; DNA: TGTGCCTGGGGGTCAGGTTTAAGGGAGTATTTT
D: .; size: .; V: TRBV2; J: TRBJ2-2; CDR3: CASSFARVGTGELFF; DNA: TGTGCCAGCAGTTTTGCTAGGGTAGGCACCGGGGAGCTGTTTTTT
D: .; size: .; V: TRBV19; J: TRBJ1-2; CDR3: CASSIAPGANYGYTF; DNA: TGTGCCAGTAGTATCGCCCCAGGAGCGAACTATGGCTACACCTTC
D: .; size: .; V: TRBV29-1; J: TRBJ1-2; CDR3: CSVSDRANYGYTF; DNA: TGCAGCGTCTCGGACAGAGCTAACTATGGCTACACCTTC
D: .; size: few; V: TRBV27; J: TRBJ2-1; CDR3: CAVRRGESYNEQFF; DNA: TGTGCGGTACGGAGGGGCGAATCCTACAATGAGCAGTTCTTC
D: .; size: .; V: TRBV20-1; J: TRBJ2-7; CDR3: CSARTTWYEQYF; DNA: TGCAGTGCCAGGACCACTTGGTACGAGCAGTACTTC
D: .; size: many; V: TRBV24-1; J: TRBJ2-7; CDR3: CATSDSDGSYEQYF; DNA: TGTGCCACCAGTGATTCGGACGGCTCCTACGAGCAGTACTTC
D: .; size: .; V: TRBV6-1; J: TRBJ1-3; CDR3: CASSTRQYSGNTIYF; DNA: TGTGCCAGCAGCACAAGACAGTACTCTGGAAACACCATATATTTT
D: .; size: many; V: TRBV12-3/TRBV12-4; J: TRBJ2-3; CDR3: CASSPRGGPIFTDTQYF; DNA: TGTGCCAGCAGTCCAAGGGGGGGACCAATATTCACAGATACGCAGTATTTT
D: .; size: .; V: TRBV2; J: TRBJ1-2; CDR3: CASVGHPPGGYGYTF; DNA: TGTGCCAGCGTGGGACACCCGCCCGGAGGCTATGGCTACACCTTC
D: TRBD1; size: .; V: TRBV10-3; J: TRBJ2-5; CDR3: CAISDLNRGSETQYF; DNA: TGTGCCATCAGTGACCTCAACAGGGGGAGTGAGACCCAGTACTTC
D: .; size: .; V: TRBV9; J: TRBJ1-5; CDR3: CASSVEGDSNQPQHF; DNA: TGTGCCAGCAGCGTAGAAGGAGATAGCAATCAGCCCCAGCATTTT
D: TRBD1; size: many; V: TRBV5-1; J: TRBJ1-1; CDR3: CASSWGQGAAFF; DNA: TGCGCCAGCAGCTGGGGACAGGGGGCTGCTTTCTTT
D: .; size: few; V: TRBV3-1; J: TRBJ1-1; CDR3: CASSQIRTAEAFF; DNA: TGTGCCAGCAGCCAGATCCGGACGGCTGAAGCTTTCTTT
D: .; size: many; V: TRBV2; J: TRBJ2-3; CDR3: CASSEVKDSDTQYF; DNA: TGTGCCAGCAGTGAGGTCAAGGACTCCGATACGCAGTATTTT
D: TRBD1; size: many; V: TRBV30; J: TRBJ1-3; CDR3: CAWRRQGMDTIYF; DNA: TGTGCCTGGAGAAGACAGGGGATGGACACCATATATTTT